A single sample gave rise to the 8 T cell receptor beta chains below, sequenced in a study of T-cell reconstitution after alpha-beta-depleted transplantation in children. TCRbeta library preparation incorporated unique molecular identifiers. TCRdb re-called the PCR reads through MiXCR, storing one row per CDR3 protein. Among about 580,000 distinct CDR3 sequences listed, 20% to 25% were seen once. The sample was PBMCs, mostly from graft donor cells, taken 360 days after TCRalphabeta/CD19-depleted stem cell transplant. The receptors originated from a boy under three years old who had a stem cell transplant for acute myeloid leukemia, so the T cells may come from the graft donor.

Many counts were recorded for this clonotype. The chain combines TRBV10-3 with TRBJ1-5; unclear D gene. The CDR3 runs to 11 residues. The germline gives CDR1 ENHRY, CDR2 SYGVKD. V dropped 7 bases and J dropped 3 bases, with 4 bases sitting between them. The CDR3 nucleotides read TGTGCCATCACTATCAATCAGCCCCAGCATTTT. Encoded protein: CAITINQPQHF.

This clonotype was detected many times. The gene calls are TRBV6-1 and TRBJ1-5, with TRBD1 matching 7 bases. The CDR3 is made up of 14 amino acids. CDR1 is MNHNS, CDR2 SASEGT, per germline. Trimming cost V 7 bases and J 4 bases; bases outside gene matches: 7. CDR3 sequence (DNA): TGTGCCAGCACCCCGACAGGGTTGAATCAGCCCCAGCATTTT. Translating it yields CASTPTGLNQPQHF.

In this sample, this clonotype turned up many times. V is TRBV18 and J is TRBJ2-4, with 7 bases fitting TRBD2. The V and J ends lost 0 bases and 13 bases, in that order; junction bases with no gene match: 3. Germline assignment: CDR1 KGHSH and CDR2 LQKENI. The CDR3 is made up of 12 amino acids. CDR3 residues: CASSPPLGGQYF. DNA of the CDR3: TGTGCCAGCTCACCACCGCTGGGGGGGCAGTACTTC. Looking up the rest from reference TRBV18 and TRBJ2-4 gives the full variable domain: NAGVMQNPRHLVRRRGQEARLRCSPMKGHSHVYWYRQLPEEGLKFMVYLQKENIIDESGMPKERFSAEFPKEGPSILRIQQVVRGDSAAYFCASSPPLGGQYFGAGTRLSVL.

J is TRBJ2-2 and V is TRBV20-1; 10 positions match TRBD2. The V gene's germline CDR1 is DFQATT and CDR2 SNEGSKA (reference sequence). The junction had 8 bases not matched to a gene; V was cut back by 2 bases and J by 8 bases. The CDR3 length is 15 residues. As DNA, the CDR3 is TGCAGTGCTAGAAAAGGGACTAGCGTAGGGGGGGAGCTGTTTTTT. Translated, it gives CSARKGTSVGGELFF.

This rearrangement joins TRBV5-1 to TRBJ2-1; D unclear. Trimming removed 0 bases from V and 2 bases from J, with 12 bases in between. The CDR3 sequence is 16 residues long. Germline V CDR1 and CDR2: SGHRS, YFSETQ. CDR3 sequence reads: CASSLEGGLTYNEQFF. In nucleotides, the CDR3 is TGCGCCAGCAGCTTGGAAGGCGGCCTCACCTACAATGAGCAGTTCTTC.

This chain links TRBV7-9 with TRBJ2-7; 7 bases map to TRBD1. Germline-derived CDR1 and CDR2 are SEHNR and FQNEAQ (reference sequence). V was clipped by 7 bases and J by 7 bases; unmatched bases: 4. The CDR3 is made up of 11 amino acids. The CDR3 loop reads CASTPRGEQYV. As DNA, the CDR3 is TGTGCCAGCACCCCCAGGGGGGAGCAGTACGTC.

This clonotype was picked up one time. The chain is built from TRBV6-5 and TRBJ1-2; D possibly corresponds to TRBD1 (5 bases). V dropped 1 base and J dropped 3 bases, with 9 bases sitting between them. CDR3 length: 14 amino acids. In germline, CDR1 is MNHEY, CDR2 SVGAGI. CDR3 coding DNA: TGTGCCAGCAGTTACTACCAGGGCCACTATGGCTACACCTTC. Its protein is CASSYYQGHYGYTF.

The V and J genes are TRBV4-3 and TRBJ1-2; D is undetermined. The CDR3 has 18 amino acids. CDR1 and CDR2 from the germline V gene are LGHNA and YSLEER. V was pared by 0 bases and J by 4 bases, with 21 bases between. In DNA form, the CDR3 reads TGCGCCAGCAGCCAAGATGGGGTAGGGTTTACGTCGGGCTATGGCTACACCTTC. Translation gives CASSQDGVGFTSGYGYTF.